The 10 T cell receptor beta chains in this list originate from one sample, sequenced in a study of CD8+ T cells in alopecia areata. RNA extraction and reverse transcription yielded cDNA as sequencing template. Libraries were prepared by immunoSEQ multiplex PCR; TCRdb keeps only in-frame clonotypes and omits some of them. The sample consists of tens of thousands of clones, 60% to 80% of them appearing once. Treatment specified: oral pan-JAK inhibitor, 5-10 mg twice daily. The starting material was CD8+ T cells sorted from blood, obtained at roughly week 45, from a patient treated with tofacitinib. The receptors were sampled from a human donor with alopecia areata.

V gene TRBV29-1 combines with J gene TRBJ1-2; 8 nucleotides agree with TRBD1. Germline assignment: CDR1 SQVTM and CDR2 ANQGSEA. The ends lost 1 base at V and 8 bases at J; junction bases unmatched: 12. This CDR3 is built from 15 residues. CDR3 amino acids: CSVEAYVRTGRGYTF. CDR3 coding DNA: TGCAGCGTTGAAGCGTATGTAAGGACAGGGCGCGGCTACACCTTC.

The chain uses TRBV13 and TRBJ1-2; D is unresolved. CDR1 is PRHDT, CDR2 FYEKMQ, per germline (reference sequence). The V gene lost 0 bases and the J gene lost 8 bases, with 13 bases spanning the gap. The CDR3 is made up of 14 amino acids. CDR3 region: CASSLGDPGTGYTF. In DNA form, the CDR3 reads TGTGCCAGCAGCTTAGGGGACCCGGGAACGGGCTACACCTTC.

V is TRBV30 and J is TRBJ1-1; possible D gene TRBD1, 6 bases. In germline, CDR1 is GTSNPN, CDR2 SVGIG (reference sequence). The length of the CDR3 is 12 residues. V shed 5 bases and J shed 12 bases, with 19 bases lying between them. The DNA of the CDR3 is TGTGCCTGGGCCGGTGGGCAGGGGTTAACTTTCTTT. Protein sequence: CAWAGGQGLTFF.

This clone has just a few counts. The chain links TRBV7-2 to TRBJ2-1; no clear D gene. The CDR3 length is 12 residues. Trimming cost V 1 base and J 9 bases, with 7 bases left between them. Germline values: CDR1 SGHTA, CDR2 FQGNSA. DNA for the CDR3: TGTGCCAGCAGCTTAGTCAGCTTTGAGCAGTTCTTC. Amino acid sequence: CASSLVSFEQFF.

This clone was counted between two and nine times. This chain links TRBV7-3 with TRBJ1-2; perhaps TRBD1 as D (6 bases). The germline V and J ends were trimmed by 2 bases and 7 bases, with 14 bases remaining between them. CDR1 and CDR2 from the germline V gene are SGHTA and FQGTGA. The CDR3 covers 14 residues. Written as DNA, the CDR3 is TGTGCCAGCAGCTTAGGGGGCGCAGTGGTTGGCTACACCTTC. Residues: CASSLGGAVVGYTF. The whole variable domain, remainder taken from reference TRBV7-3 and TRBJ1-2, is GAGVSQTPSNKVTEKGKYVELRCDPISGHTALYWYRQSLGQGPEFLIYFQGTGAADDSGLPNDRFFAVRPEGSVSTLKIQRTERGDSAVYLCASSLGGAVVGYTFGSGTRLTVV.

A few counts support this clone. Compared with germline, one end of the junction differs, possibly owing to a read error. This chain links TRBV7-9 with TRBJ2-6; D is perhaps TRBD2 (6 bases). The germline CDR1 and CDR2 sequences are SEHNR and FQNEAQ (reference sequence). This CDR3 contains 12 residues. The CDR3 loop reads CASSLGGNVLTF. The CDR3 nucleotides read TGTGCCAGCAGCTTGGGGGGCAACGTCCTGACTTTC.

This clone occurred a few times. The junction departs from the called germline gene at one end, perhaps through a read error. The gene calls are TRBV6-1 and TRBJ2-4; 8 nucleotides agree with TRBD1. Per germline, CDR1 MNHNS and CDR2 SASEGT. The CDR3 is 17 amino acids. CDR3 sequence: CAISESGPGGSKNIQYF. The CDR3 DNA sequence: TGTGCCATCAGTGAGTCAGGACCAGGGGGCTCTAAAAACATTCAGTACTTC.

The chain couples TRBV5-6 to TRBJ2-6; D gene uncertain. With 1 base removed from V and 2 bases from J, the gap between germline ends came to 4 bases. The CDR3 sequence is 14 residues long. Germline CDR1 SGHDT, CDR2 YYEEEE. CDR3 nucleotides: TGTGCCAGCAGCTTGAAACCTGGGGCCAACGTCCTGACTTTC. Translating gives CASSLKPGANVLTF.

The table lists this clone with a few counts. The chain joins TRBV5-4 to TRBJ2-4, with D unclear. V was cut by 2 bases and J by 6 bases, with 9 bases left in between. Looked up from germline, CDR1 is SGHNT and CDR2 is YYREEE (reference sequence). The CDR3 extends over 13 amino acids. The DNA of the CDR3 is TGTGCCAGCAGCTTACATGGCGGAAACATTCAGTACTTC. Its protein product is CASSLHGGNIQYF.

This clone has only one observation. The V and J genes are TRBV18 and TRBJ2-3, with D unclear. V lost 4 bases, J lost 2 bases, and 16 bases lay in between. The CDR3 spans 16 residues. Germline V gives CDR1 KGHSH, CDR2 LQKENI. The CDR3 DNA is TGTGCCAGCTCACGTAGTCGGGTGGCGACCACAGATACGCAGTATTTT. Its protein product is CASSRSRVATTDTQYF.